This T cell receptor (beta chain) was sequenced in a study of Ad26.COV2.S vaccination and SARS-CoV-2 variants. Only in-frame clones appear in the TCRdb table, and some are missing; sequencing was by immunoSEQ multiplex PCR. The sample lists around 350,000 clones; about 90% were seen once. The CDR3 covers 18 residues. In germline, CDR1 is LGHDT, CDR2 YNNKEL (reference sequence). Trimming cost V 2 bases and J 10 bases; bases outside gene matches: 13. Study findings and constraints: People given the vaccine had a wider spike-specific TCR breadth than placebo recipients did. Total responses of T cells may have been underestimated by the analyses of TCR breadth and depth. Vaccine recipients and placebo recipients showed similar non-spike TCR breadth. It was reported that spike-specific CD8+ and CD4+ T cell responses were substantially broad after vaccination.

About this clone itself: As yet, its antigen is unknown.

This sequence was found in a human donor who had recovered from COVID-19. This chain connects TRBV3-1 (or the pseudogene TRBV3-2) to TRBJ2-1; 14 nucleotides align to TRBD2. The material was peripheral blood, obtained after recovery from COVID-19. The CDR3 is CASSQSRLAGGLIGEQFF. CDR3 sequence (DNA): TGTGCCAGCAGCCAATCAAGACTAGCGGGGGGGCTCATAGGAGAGCAGTTCTTC.